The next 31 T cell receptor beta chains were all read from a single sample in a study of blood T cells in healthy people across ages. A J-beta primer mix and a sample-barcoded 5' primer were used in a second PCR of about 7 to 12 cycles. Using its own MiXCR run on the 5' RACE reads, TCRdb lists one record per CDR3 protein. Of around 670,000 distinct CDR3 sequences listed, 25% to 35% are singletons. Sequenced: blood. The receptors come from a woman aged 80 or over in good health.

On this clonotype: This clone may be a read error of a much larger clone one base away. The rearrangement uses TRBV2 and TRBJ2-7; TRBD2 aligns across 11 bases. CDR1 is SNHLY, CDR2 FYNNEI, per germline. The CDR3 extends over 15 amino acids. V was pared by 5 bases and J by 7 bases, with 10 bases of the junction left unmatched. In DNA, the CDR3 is TGTGCCAGCAGTAACCTAGCGGGGGGCACAAATGAGCAGTACTTC. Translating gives CASSNLAGGTNEQYF.

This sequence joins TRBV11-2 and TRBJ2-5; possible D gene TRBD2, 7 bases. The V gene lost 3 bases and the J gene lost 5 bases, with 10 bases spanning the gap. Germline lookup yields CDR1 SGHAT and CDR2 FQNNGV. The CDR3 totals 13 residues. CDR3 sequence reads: CASSFAGAETQYF. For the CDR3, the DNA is TGTGCCAGCAGCTTCGCGGGGGCGGAGACCCAGTACTTC.

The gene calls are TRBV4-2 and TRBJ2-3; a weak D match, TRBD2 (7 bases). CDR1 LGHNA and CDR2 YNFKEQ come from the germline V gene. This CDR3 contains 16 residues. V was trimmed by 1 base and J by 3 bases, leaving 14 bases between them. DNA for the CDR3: TGTGCCAGCAGCCAAGGTGGGCGGGGGCCAACAGATACGCAGTATTTT. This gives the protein CASSQGGRGPTDTQYF.

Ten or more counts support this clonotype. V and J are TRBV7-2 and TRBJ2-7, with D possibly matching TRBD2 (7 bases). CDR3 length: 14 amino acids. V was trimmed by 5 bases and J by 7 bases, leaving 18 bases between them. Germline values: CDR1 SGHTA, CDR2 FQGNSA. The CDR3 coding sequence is TGTGCCAGCAGCCCCGCCGGGGGGCTTAGGGAGCAGTACTTC. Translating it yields CASSPAGGLREQYF. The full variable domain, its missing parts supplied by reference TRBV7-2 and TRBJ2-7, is GAGVSQSPSNKVTEKGKDVELRCDPISGHTALYWYRQSLGQGLEFLIYFQGNSAPDKSGLPSDRFSAERTGGSVSTLTIQRTQQEDSAVYLCASSPAGGLREQYFGPGTRLTVT.

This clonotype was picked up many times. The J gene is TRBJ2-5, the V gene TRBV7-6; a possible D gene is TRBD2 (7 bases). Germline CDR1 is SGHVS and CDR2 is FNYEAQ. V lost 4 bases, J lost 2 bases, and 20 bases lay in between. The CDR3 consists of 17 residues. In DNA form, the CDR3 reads TGTGCCAGCAGCTCGTCCCTTAGGCGGGGGCTTCAAGAGACCCAGTACTTC. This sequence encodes CASSSSLRRGLQETQYF.

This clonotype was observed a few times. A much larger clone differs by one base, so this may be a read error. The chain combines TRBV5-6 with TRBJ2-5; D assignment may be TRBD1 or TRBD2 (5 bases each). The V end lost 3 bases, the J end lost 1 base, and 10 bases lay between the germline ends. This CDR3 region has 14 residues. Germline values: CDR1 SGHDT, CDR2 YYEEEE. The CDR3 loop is CASSWGPIQETQYF. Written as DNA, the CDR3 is TGTGCCAGCAGCTGGGGACCGATCCAAGAGACCCAGTACTTC. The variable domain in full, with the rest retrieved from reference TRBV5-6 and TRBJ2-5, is DAGVTQSPTHLIKTRGQQVTLRCSPKSGHDTVSWYQQALGQGPQFIFQYYEEEERQRGNFPDRFSGHQFPNYSSELNVNALLLGDSALYLCASSWGPIQETQYFGPGTRLLVL.

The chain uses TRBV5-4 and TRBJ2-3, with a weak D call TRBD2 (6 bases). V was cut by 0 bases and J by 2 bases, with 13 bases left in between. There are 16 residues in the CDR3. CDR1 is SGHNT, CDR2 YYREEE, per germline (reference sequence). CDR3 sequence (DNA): TGTGCCAGCAGCTTGGAAGTGGGGGGAAACACAGATACGCAGTATTTT. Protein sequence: CASSLEVGGNTDTQYF. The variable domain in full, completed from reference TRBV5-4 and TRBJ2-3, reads ETGVTQSPTHLIKTRGQQVTLRCSSQSGHNTVSWYQQALGQGPQFIFQYYREEENGRGNFPPRFSGLQFPNYSSELNVNALELDDSALYLCASSLEVGGNTDTQYFGPGTRLTVL.

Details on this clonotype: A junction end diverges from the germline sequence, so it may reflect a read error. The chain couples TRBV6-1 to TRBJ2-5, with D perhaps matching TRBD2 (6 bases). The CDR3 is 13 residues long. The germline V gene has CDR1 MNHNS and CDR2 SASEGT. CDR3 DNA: TGTGCCAGCAGGCGGGACGAACAAGAGGCCCAGTACTTC. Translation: CASRRDEQEAQYF.

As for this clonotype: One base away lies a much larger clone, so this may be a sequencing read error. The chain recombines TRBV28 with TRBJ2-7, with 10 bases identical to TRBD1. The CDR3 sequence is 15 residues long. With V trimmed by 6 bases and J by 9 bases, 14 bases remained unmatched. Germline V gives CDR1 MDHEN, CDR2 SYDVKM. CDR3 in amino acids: CASSETGGRQNGQYF. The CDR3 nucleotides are TGTGCCAGCAGCGAGACAGGGGGCCGGCAGAATGGGCAGTACTTC.

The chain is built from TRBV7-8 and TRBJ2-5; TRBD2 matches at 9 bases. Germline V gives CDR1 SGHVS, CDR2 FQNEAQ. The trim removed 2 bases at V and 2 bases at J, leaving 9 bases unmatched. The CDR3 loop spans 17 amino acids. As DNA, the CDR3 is TGTGCCAGCAGCTTAAAGGTAGCGGGGGCCTTACAAGAGACCCAGTACTTC. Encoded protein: CASSLKVAGALQETQYF.

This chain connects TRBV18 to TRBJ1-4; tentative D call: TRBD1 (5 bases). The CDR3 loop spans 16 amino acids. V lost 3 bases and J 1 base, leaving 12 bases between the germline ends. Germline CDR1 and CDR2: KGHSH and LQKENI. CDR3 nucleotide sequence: TGTGCCAGCTCACCCCAGGGAAAAGGAACTAATGAAAAACTGTTTTTT. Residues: CASSPQGKGTNEKLFF.

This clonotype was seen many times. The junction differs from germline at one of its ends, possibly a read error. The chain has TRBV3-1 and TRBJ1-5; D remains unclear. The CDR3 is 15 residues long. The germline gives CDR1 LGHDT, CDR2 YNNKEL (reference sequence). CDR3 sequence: CASSQGRDSNQPQHF. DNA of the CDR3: TGCGCCAGCAGCCAAGGACGGGATAGCAATCAGCCCCAGCATTTT.

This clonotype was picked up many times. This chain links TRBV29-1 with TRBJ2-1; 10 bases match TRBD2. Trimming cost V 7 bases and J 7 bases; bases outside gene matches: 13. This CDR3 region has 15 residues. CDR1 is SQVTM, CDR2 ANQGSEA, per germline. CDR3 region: CSAERGRTSGNEQFF. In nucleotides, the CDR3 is TGCAGCGCTGAGAGGGGGAGGACTAGCGGTAATGAGCAGTTCTTC.

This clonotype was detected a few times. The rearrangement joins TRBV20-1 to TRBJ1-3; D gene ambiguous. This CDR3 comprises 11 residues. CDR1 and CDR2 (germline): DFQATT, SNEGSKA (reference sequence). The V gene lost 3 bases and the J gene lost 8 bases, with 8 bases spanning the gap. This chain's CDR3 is CSASVGDTIYF. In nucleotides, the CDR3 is TGCAGTGCTAGCGTGGGCGACACCATATATTTT.

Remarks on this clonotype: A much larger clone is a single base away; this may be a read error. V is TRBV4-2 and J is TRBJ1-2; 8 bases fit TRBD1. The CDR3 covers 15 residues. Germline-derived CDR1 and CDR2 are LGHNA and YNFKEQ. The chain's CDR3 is CASSQGTGLNYGHTF. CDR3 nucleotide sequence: TGTGCCAGCAGCCAAGGGACAGGGCTTAACTATGGCCACACCTTC.

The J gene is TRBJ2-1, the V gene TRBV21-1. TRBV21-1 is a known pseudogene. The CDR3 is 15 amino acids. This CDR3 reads CASSTTGGSYNEQFF. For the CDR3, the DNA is TGTGCCAGCAGCACTACAGGGGGCTCCTACAATGAGCAGTTCTTC.

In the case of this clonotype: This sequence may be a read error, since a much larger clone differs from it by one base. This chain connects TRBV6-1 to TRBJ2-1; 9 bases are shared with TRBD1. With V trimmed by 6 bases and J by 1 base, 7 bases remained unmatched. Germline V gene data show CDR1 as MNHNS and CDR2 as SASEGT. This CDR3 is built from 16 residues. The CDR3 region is CASRSVGQGSYNEQFF. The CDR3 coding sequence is TGTGCCAGCAGGTCGGTGGGACAGGGTTCCTACAATGAGCAGTTCTTC.

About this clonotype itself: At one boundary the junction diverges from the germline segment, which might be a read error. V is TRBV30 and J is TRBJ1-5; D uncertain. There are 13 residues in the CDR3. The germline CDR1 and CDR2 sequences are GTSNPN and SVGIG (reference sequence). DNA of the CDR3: TGTGCCTGTAGTGATGCCCCGGGTCAGCCCCAGCATTTT. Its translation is CACSDAPGQPQHF. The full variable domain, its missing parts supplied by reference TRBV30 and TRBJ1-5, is SQTIHQWPATLVQPVGSPLSLECTVEGTSNPNLYWYRQAAGRGLQLLFYSVGIGQISSEVPQNLSASRPQDRQFILSSKKLLLSDSGFYLCACSDAPGQPQHFGDGTRLSIL.

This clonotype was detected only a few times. The CDR3 sequence: CASSLVAGTVYNEQYF. CDR3 in DNA: TGCGCCAGCAGCTTGGTAGCCGGGACAGTATACAATGAGCAGTACTTC. The chain recombines TRBV5-1 with TRBJ2-5; TRBD1 matches at 7 bases. CDR1 and CDR2 from the germline V gene are SGHRS and YFSETQ. Trimming took 0 bases from V and 11 from J; bases not matched to a gene: 16. The length of the CDR3 is 16 residues.

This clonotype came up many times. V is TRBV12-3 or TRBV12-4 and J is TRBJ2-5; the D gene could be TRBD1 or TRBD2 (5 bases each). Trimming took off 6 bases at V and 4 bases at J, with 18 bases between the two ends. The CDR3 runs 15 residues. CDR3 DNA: TGTGCCAGCAGCCTCGTAGGGACCCCGACAGAGACCCAGTACTTC. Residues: CASSLVGTPTETQYF.

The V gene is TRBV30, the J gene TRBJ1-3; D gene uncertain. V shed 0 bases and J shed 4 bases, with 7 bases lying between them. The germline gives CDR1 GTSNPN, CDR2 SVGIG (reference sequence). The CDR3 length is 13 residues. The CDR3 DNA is TGTGCCTGGAGTGTGTACTCAGGAAACACCATATATTTT. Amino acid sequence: CAWSVYSGNTIYF.

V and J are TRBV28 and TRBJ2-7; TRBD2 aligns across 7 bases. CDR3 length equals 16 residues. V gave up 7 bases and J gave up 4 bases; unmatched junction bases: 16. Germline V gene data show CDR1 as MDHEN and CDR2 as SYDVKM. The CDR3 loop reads CASNPTWGGRKYEQYF. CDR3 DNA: TGTGCCAGCAACCCTACATGGGGGGGGAGAAAATACGAGCAGTACTTC.

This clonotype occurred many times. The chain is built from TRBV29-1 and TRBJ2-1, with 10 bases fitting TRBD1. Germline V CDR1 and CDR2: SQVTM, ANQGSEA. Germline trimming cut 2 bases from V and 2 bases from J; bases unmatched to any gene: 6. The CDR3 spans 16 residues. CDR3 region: CSVEFGGQGTYNEQFF. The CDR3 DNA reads TGCAGCGTTGAATTCGGGGGACAGGGGACCTACAATGAGCAGTTCTTC.

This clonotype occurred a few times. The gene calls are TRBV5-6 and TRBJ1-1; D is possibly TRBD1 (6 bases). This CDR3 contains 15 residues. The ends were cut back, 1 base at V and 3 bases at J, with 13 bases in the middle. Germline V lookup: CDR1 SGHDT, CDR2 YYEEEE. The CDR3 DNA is TGTGCCAGCAGCTTGCCCCAGGAGGGGGACACTGAAGCTTTCTTT. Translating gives CASSLPQEGDTEAFF.

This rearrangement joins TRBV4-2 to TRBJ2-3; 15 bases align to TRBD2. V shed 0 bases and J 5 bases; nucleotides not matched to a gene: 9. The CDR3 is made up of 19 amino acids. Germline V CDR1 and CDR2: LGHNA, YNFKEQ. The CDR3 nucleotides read TGTGCCAGCAGCCAAGATCTGGGGACTAGCGGGGGGCGGGGAGATACGCAGTATTTT. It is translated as CASSQDLGTSGGRGDTQYF.

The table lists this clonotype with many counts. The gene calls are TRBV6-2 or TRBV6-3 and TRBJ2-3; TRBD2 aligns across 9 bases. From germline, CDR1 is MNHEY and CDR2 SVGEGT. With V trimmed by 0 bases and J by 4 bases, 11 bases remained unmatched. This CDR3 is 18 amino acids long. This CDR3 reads CASSYSRLAGGPADTQYF. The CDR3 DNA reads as TGTGCCAGCAGTTACTCGAGGTTGGCGGGGGGGCCCGCAGATACGCAGTATTTT.

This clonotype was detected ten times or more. The CDR3 loop is CASSLEGATFQETQYF. DNA for the CDR3: TGCGCCAGCAGCTTGGAGGGCGCAACGTTTCAAGAGACCCAGTACTTC. This chain connects TRBV5-1 to TRBJ2-5; D gene uncertain. V was cut by 0 bases and J by 2 bases, with 14 bases left in between. The CDR3 runs to 16 residues. Per germline, CDR1 SGHRS and CDR2 YFSETQ. Complete variable domain (other parts from reference TRBV5-1 and TRBJ2-5): KAGVTQTPRYLIKTRGQQVTLSCSPISGHRSVSWYQQTPGQGLQFLFEYFSETQRNKGNFPGRFSGRQFSNSRSEMNVSTLELGDSALYLCASSLEGATFQETQYFGPGTRLLVL.

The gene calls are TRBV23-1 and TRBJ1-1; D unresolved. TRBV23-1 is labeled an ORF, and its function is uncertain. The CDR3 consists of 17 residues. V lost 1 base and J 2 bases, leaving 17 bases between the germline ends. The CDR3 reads CASSQFRILQRNTEAFF. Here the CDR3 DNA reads TGCGCCAGCAGTCAATTTCGGATCCTACAAAGAAACACTGAAGCTTTCTTT.

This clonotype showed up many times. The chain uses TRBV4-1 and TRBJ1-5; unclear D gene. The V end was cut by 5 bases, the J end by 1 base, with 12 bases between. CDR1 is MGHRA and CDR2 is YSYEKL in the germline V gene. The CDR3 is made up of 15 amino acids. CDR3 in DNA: TGCGCCAGCAGCAAGGTCGTGTCGAGCAATCAGCCCCAGCATTTT. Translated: CASSKVVSSNQPQHF.

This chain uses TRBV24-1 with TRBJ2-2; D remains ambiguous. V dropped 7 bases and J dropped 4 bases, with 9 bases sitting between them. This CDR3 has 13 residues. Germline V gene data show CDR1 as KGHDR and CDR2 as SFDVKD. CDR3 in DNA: TGTGCCACCAGGGGTGGTTTCACCGGGGAGCTGTTTTTT. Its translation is CATRGGFTGELFF.

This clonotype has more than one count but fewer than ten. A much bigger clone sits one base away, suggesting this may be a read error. This chain's CDR3 is CTSSQGGQGYNEQFF. Written as DNA, the CDR3 is TGTACCAGCAGCCAAGGGGGACAGGGTTACAATGAGCAGTTCTTC. The chain has TRBV7-9 and TRBJ2-1; 9 nucleotides line up with TRBD1. CDR1 is SEHNR, CDR2 FQNEAQ, per germline (reference sequence). CDR3 size: 15 residues.